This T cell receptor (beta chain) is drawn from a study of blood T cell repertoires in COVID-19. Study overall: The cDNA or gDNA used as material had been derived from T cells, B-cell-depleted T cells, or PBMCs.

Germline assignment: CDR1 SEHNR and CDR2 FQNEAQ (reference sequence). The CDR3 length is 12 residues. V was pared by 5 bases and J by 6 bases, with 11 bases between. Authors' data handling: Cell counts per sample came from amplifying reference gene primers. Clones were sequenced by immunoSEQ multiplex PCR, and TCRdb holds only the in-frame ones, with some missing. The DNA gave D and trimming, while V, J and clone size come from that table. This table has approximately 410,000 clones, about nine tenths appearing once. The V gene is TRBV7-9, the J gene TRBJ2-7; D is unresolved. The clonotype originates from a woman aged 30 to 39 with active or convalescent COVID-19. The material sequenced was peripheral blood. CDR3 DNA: TGTGCCAGCAGCGTCACTAATGGCGAGCAGTACTTC. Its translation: CASSVTNGEQYF.